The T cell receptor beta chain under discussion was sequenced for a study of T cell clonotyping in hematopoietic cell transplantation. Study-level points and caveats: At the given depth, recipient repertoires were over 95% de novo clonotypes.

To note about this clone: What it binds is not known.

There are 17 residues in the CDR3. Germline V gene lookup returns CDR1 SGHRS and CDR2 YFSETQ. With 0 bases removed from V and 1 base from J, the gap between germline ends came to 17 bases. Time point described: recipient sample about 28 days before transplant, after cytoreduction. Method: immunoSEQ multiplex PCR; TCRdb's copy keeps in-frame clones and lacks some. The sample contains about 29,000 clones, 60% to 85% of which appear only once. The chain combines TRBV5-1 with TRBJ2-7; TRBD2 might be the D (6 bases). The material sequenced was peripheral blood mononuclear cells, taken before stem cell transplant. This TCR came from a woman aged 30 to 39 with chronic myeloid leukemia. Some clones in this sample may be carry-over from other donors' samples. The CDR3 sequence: CASSLVSPGLGSYEQYF. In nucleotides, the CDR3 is TGCGCCAGCAGCTTGGTTTCCCCGGGACTGGGGTCCTACGAGCAGTACTTC. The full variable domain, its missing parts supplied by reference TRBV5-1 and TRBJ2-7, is KAGVTQTPRYLIKTRGQQVTLSCSPISGHRSVSWYQQTPGQGLQFLFEYFSETQRNKGNFPGRFSGRQFSNSRSEMNVSTLELGDSALYLCASSLVSPGLGSYEQYFGPGTRLTVT.